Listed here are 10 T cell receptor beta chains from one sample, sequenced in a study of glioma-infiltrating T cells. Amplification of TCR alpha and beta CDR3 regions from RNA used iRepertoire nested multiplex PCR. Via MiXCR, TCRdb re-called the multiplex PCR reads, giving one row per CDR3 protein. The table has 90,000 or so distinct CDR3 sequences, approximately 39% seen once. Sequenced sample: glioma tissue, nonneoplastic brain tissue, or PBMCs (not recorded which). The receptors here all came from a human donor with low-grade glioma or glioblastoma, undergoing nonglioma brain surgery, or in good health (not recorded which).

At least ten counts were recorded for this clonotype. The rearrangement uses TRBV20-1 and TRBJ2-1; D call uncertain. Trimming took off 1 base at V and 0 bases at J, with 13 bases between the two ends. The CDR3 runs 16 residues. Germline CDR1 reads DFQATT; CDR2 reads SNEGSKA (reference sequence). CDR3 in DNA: TGCAGTGCTAGAGCATCGGCAGCGAGCTCCTACAATGAGCAGTTCTTC. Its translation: CSARASAASSYNEQFF.

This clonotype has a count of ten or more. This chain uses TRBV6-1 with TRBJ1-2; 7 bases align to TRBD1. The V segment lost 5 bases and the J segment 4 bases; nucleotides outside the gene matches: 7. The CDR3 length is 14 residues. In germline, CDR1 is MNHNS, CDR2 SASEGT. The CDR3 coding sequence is TGTGCCAGCAGTCGCCTAGGGACAGCCTATGGCTACACCTTC. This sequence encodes CASSRLGTAYGYTF.

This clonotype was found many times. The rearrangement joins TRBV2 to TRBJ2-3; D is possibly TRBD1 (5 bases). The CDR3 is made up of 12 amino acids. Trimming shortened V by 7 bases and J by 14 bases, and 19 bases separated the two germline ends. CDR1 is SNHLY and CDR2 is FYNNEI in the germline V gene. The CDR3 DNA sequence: TGTGCCAGCAAGGGTGGGGCGGATATTCCGTATTTT. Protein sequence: CASKGGADIPYF.

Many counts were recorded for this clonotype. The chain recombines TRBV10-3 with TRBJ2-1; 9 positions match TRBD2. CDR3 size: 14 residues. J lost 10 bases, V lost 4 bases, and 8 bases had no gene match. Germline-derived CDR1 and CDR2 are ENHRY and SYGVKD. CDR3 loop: CAISAKREVGEQFF. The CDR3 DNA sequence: TGTGCCATCAGTGCCAAGCGGGAGGTGGGCGAGCAGTTCTTC.

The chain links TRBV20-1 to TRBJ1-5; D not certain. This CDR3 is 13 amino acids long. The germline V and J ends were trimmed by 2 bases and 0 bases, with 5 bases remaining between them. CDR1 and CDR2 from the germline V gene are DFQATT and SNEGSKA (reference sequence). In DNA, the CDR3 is TGCAGTGCTAGATCGTTTAGCAATCAGCCCCAGCATTTT. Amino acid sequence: CSARSFSNQPQHF.

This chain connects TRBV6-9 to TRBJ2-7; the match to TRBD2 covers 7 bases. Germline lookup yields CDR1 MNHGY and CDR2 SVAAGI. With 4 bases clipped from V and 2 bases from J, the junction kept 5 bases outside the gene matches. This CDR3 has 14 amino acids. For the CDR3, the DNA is TGTGCCAGCAGTTTCGCTAGCGGAGCCTACGAGCAGTACTTC. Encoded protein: CASSFASGAYEQYF.

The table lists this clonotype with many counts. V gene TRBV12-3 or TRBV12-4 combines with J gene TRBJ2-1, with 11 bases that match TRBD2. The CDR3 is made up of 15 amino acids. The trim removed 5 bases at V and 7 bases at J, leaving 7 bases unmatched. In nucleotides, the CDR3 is TGTGCCAGCAGTCCGACGGGACTAGCGGCGAATGAGCAGTTCTTC. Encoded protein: CASSPTGLAANEQFF.

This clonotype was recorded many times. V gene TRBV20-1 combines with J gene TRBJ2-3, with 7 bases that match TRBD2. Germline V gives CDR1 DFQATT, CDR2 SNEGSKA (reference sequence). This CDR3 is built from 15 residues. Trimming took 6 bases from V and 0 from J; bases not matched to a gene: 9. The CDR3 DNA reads TGCAGTGCAGAGACCGGGACTACCAGCACAGATACGCAGTATTTT. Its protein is CSAETGTTSTDTQYF.

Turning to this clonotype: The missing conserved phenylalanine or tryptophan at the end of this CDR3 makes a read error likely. CDR3 region: CASRVSSQALREAFL. The CDR3 DNA sequence: TGTGCAAGCCGCGTATCCTCGCAGGCCCTTCGCGAAGCTTTCTTG. The rearrangement uses TRBV7-2 and TRBJ1-1; D call uncertain. The CDR3 consists of 15 residues. Germline V gene sequence: CDR1 SGHTA, CDR2 FQGNSA.

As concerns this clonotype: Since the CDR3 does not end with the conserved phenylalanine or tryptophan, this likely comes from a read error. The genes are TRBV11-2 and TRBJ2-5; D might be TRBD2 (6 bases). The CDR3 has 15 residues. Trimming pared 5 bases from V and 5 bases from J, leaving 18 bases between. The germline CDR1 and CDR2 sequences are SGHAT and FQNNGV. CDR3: CASSPEGSAGETQYL. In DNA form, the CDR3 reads TGTGCCAGCAGCCCGGAGGGCAGCGCGGGGGAGACCCAGTACTTG.